This TCR beta chain was captured by sequencing in a study of blood T cell repertoires in COVID-19. The table lists this clone with a count of one. Clones were sequenced by immunoSEQ multiplex PCR, and TCRdb holds only the in-frame ones, with some missing. This table has about 150,000 clones, about four fifths appearing once. The V gene's germline CDR1 is SGDLS and CDR2 YYNGEE. With V trimmed by 0 bases and J by 4 bases, 13 bases remained unmatched. The CDR3 totals 19 residues. This sequence originates from a woman aged 45-59 years with acute COVID-19. Material: PBMCs or T cells enriched from blood (not recorded which). This chain connects TRBV9 to TRBJ2-2, with 9 positions matching TRBD1. The CDR3 loop reads CASSVDFGSTGGSTGELFF. CDR3 in DNA: TGTGCCAGCAGCGTAGATTTCGGGTCGACAGGGGGAAGCACCGGGGAGCTGTTTTTT.